A selection of T cell receptor beta chains follows, all from one sample in a study of OX40 agonist ivuxolimab in advanced cancers. Sequencing used immunoSEQ multiplex PCR; TCRdb keeps in-frame clones, though not all of them. This sample yields fewer than 25,000 clones, of which over 80% are seen a single time; 35% to 40% belongs to the top ten. The source was CD4+ or CD8+ T cells sorted from blood, collected in a trial of the OX40 agonist ivuxolimab. These receptors all come from an adult with an advanced solid tumor such as melanoma, head and neck, liver or kidney cancer. Each CDR3 is given without its conserved first and last residue.

J | V | CDR3
TRBJ2-7 | TRBV7-9 | ASSLGGPSGE
TRBJ2-4 | TRBV4-1 | ASSQVPQRLKNIQY
TRBJ2-3 | TRBV7-3 | ASSRGTAGTTDTQY
TRBJ2-3 | TRBV5-6 | ASSFGDTDTQY
TRBJ1-2 | TRBV9 | ASSAGQGVDYGYT
TRBJ2-5 | TRBV13 | ASSPWDRGETQY
TRBJ2-5 | TRBV7-9 | ASSLPLEETQY
TRBJ2-7 | TRBV21-1 | ASNDGQGVRNEQY
TRBJ2-7 | TRBV14 | ASSQAGPLEQY
TRBJ2-7 | TRBV6-4 | ASSSTSGREQY
TRBJ1-1 | TRBV7-6 | ASSLDIMNTEAF
TRBJ1-1 | TRBV7-6 | ASSPTGDPNTEAF
TRBJ2-3 | TRBV7-3 | ASDGGAGAYTDTQY
TRBJ1-2 | TRBV9 | ASSLGEANYGYT
TRBJ1-1 | TRBV11-2 | ASSSPWDHGAF
TRBJ2-3 | TRBV7-8 | ASSSSGWAGEVSTDTQY
TRBJ2-5 | TRBV5-1 | ASSLGRQGRETQY
TRBJ2-7 | TRBV2 | ASHHGSYEQY
TRBJ2-2 | TRBV9 | ASSVGSTGELF
TRBJ2-1 | TRBV9 | ASSTVSRAHHNEQF